The T cell receptor beta chain under discussion was sequenced for a study of blood T cell repertoires in COVID-19. Study at large: Samples taken during acute and convalescent COVID-19 were collected in the United States, Italy and Spain. Sources were T cells, B-cell-depleted T cells, or PBMCs; the material itself was cDNA or gDNA.

In the authors' workflow: Amplification from reference gene primers served as the basis for estimated nucleated cell counts. Some clones are missing from TCRdb's copy, which holds only in-frame ones; the method was immunoSEQ multiplex PCR. V, J and clone size were drawn from that table, and D and trimming were deduced from the DNA. The table records under 150,000 clones, around 83% of them present only once. V lost 3 bases, J lost 2 bases, and 8 bases lay in between. CDR1 is SGHRS, CDR2 YFSETQ, per germline. The CDR3 loop spans 13 amino acids. The J gene is TRBJ1-2, the V gene TRBV5-1; D ambiguous. Material: peripheral blood. This sequence originates from a woman in her sixties with COVID-19, enrolled during active disease. The CDR3 sequence is CASSSLENYGYTF. CDR3 DNA sequence: TGCGCCAGCAGCTCGTTAGAGAACTATGGCTACACCTTC.